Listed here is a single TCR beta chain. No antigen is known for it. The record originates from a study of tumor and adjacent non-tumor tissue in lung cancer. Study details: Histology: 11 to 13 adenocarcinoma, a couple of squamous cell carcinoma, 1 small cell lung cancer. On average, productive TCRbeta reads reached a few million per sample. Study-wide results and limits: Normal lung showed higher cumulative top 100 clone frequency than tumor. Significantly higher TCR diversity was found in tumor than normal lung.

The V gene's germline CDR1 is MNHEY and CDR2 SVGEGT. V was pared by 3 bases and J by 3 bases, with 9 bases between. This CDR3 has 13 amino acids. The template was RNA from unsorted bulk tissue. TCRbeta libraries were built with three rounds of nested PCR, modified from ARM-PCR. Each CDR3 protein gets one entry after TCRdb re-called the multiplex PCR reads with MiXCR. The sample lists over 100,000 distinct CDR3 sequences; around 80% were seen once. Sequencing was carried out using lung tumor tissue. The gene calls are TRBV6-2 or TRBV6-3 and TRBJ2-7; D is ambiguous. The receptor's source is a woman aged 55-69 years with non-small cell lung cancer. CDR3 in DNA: TGTGCCAGCAGTTATGGGTGTAACTACGAGCAGTACGTC. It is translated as CASSYGCNYEQYV.